A selection of T cell receptor beta chains follows, all from one sample in a study of blood T cell repertoires in COVID-19. Measured with immunoSEQ multiplex PCR; TCRdb has only the in-frame clones, and not every one. Seen here are 260,000 or so clones, 81% observed once, and the top ten hold roughly 8%. The specimen sequenced was peripheral blood. These receptor sequences come from a woman older than 75 with COVID-19, enrolled during active disease. Each CDR3 is given with its conserved first and last residue. A D gene is named only where the DNA matches it firmly. Clone size, where shown, is once, few, many, or a class for clones that have expanded.

CDR3aa	CDR3nt	v_gene	d_gene	j_gene	abundance	len
CASSQGAGEQYF	TGTGCCAGCAGCCAAGGGGCGGGCGAGCAGTACTTC	TRBV3-1/TRBV3-2	.	TRBJ2-7	.	12
CASSRGASGTLGDEQYF	TGCGCCAGCAGCCGGGGGGCTAGCGGGACCCTCGGGGACGAGCAGTACTTC	TRBV5-1	TRBD2	TRBJ2-7	.	17
CASSERFSGANVLTF	TGTGCCAGTAGTGAACGGTTCTCTGGGGCCAACGTCCTGACTTTC	TRBV19	.	TRBJ2-6	.	15
CASSPGGTRSNIQYF	TGCGCCAGCAGCCCCGGGGGGACCCGGTCAAACATTCAGTACTTC	TRBV5-1	TRBD2	TRBJ2-4	.	15
CAWSSRVLQETQYF	TGTGCCTGGAGTTCCCGGGTCCTCCAAGAGACCCAGTACTTC	TRBV30	.	TRBJ2-5	.	14
CASDFAGQKIRGYTF	TGTGCCAGCGACTTCGCGGGACAGAAGATAAGGGGCTACACCTTC	TRBV6-6	TRBD1	TRBJ1-2	.	15
CAWSVAGELFF	TGTGCCTGGAGTGTCGCCGGGGAGCTGTTTTTT	TRBV30	.	TRBJ2-2	few	11
CSVEGLPRAEAFF	TGCAGCGTTGAAGGTCTCCCGAGGGCTGAAGCTTTCTTT	TRBV29-1	.	TRBJ1-1	.	13
CASSEGQGEAFF	TGTGCCAGCAGTGAAGGACAGGGTGAAGCTTTCTTT	TRBV2	TRBD1	TRBJ1-1	.	12
CASSLDPNRDEQYF	TGTGCCAGCAGCTTGGATCCCAACCGGGACGAGCAGTACTTC	TRBV7-2	.	TRBJ2-7	.	14
CASSLGGGSGNTIYF	TGTGCCAGCAGCTTAGGGGGAGGATCTGGAAACACCATATATTTT	TRBV7-8	.	TRBJ1-3	few	15
CASSSDRGSPYEQYF	TGTGCCAGCAGTTCGGACAGGGGCAGCCCCTACGAGCAGTACTTC	TRBV27	TRBD1	TRBJ2-7	.	15
CSVGRGGYGYTF	TGCAGCGTTGGGAGGGGTGGCTATGGCTACACCTTC	TRBV29-1	.	TRBJ1-2	.	12
CASSRTGQALAGNTIYF	TGTGCCAGCAGTCGTACAGGACAGGCCTTAGCCGGAAACACCATATATTTT	TRBV6-6	TRBD1	TRBJ1-3	.	17
CSAGLAGSYEQYF	TGCAGCGCGGGACTAGCGGGTTCCTACGAGCAGTACTTC	TRBV29-1	TRBD2	TRBJ2-7	.	13
CASKSGGNTIYF	TGTGCCAGTAAGTCTGGCGGAAACACCATATATTTT	TRBV19	.	TRBJ1-3	.	12
CASSGAHRGGETQYF	TGTGCCAGCAGTGGGGCCCACAGGGGTGGAGAGACCCAGTACTTC	TRBV27	TRBD1	TRBJ2-5	.	15
CASSQDPNRRTYEQYF	TGCGCCAGCAGCCAAGATCCTAATAGGAGGACCTACGAGCAGTACTTC	TRBV4-1	.	TRBJ2-7	.	16
CASSRGIENTEAFF	TGTGCCAGCAGCCGGGGGATAGAGAACACTGAAGCTTTCTTT	TRBV7-2	.	TRBJ1-1	.	14
CASSQQGNYGYTF	TGTGCCAGCAGCCAACAGGGAAACTATGGCTACACCTTC	TRBV11-2	.	TRBJ1-2	.	13
CASSSYRGTTNEKLFF	TGTGCCAGCAGCTCATATAGGGGGACGACTAATGAAAAACTGTTTTTT	TRBV7-2	.	TRBJ1-4	few	16
CASSLSQAGGYTF	TGCGCCAGCAGCTTGTCGCAGGCGGGGGGCTACACCTTC	TRBV5-1	.	TRBJ1-2	.	13
CASSSEGYTYEQYF	TGTGCCAGCAGTTCGGAGGGCTATACCTACGAGCAGTACTTC	TRBV6-6	.	TRBJ2-7	once	14
CASSGGPQETQYF	TGTGCCAGCAGCGGGGGCCCGCAAGAGACCCAGTACTTC	TRBV9	.	TRBJ2-5	.	13
CASSQSPGVTEAFF	TGTGCCAGCAGCCAATCGCCGGGGGTCACTGAAGCTTTCTTT	TRBV16	.	TRBJ1-1	.	14
CASNQGKGQPQHF	TGTGCCAGCAATCAGGGGAAGGGCCAGCCCCAGCATTTT	TRBV2	.	TRBJ1-5	medium-sized	13
CASSGGTATNEKLFF	TGTGCCAGCAGTGGGGGGACAGCAACTAATGAAAAACTGTTTTTT	TRBV2	TRBD1	TRBJ1-4	once	15
CASSGPTGASNYGYTF	TGTGCCAGCAGTGGACCGACAGGGGCGAGTAACTATGGCTACACCTTC	TRBV2	TRBD1	TRBJ1-2	.	16
CASSLGRGFNYGYTF	TGTGCCAGCAGCTTAGGCAGGGGATTTAACTATGGCTACACCTTC	TRBV7-3	.	TRBJ1-2	.	15
CASSNSGTYEQYF	TGTGCCAGCAGTAATTCAGGGACCTACGAGCAGTACTTC	TRBV12-3/TRBV12-4	.	TRBJ2-7	.	13
CASSPYRDSGANVLTF	TGCGCCAGCAGCCCATACAGGGACTCTGGGGCCAACGTCCTGACTTTC	TRBV4-1	.	TRBJ2-6	.	16
CASSQDTNYGYTF	TGTGCCAGCAGCCAGGATACGAACTATGGCTACACCTTC	TRBV7-2	.	TRBJ1-2	.	13
CASSPPGNRGSSGNTIYF	TGTGCCAGCTCACCCCCCGGTAACAGGGGCAGCTCTGGAAACACCATATATTTT	TRBV18	TRBD1	TRBJ1-3	.	18
CASSEDRSHTEAFF	TGTGCCAGCTCAGAGGACAGGTCACACACTGAAGCTTTCTTT	TRBV18	TRBD1	TRBJ1-1	.	14
CASSMGLAASPDTQYF	TGCGCCAGCAGCATGGGACTAGCGGCCTCCCCAGATACGCAGTATTTT	TRBV5-1	TRBD2	TRBJ2-3	.	16
CATGTSGSFLIYEQYF	TGTGCCACTGGGACTAGCGGGAGTTTCTTAATCTACGAGCAGTACTTC	TRBV28	TRBD2	TRBJ2-7	.	16
CASRRLAGGEQFF	TGTGCCAGTAGACGGCTAGCGGGAGGCGAGCAGTTCTTC	TRBV19	TRBD2	TRBJ2-1	few	13
CASSKQVSSYEQYF	TGTGCCAGCAGCAAACAGGTCAGCTCCTACGAGCAGTACTTC	TRBV11-2	.	TRBJ2-7	.	14
CASSWRQGEKLFF	TGTGCCAGCAGCTGGAGACAGGGGGAAAAACTGTTTTTT	TRBV7-9	TRBD1	TRBJ1-4	few	13
CASGLPTRNTEAFF	TGTGCTAGTGGTTTGCCCACGCGGAACACTGAAGCTTTCTTT	TRBV12-5	.	TRBJ1-1	few	14
CASSTGPGTEAFF	TGTGCCAGCAGTACAGGGCCAGGCACTGAAGCTTTCTTT	TRBV28	.	TRBJ1-1	.	13
CASSYLDYYGYTF	TGTGCCAGCAGTTATTTAGATTACTATGGCTACACCTTC	TRBV6-1	.	TRBJ1-2	.	13
CASSYLSGGAEAFF	TGTGCCAGCAGTTACTTGTCAGGGGGCGCAGAAGCTTTCTTT	TRBV6-5	TRBD1	TRBJ1-1	.	14